Presented here are 7 T cell receptor beta chains from one specimen sequenced in a study of CD8 T cells in ankylosing spondylitis. Via MiXCR, TCRdb re-called the 5' RACE reads, giving one row per CDR3 protein. The repertoire holds approximately 24,000 distinct CDR3 sequences, with 10% to 15% as singletons. Sequencing input: blood. These receptors were obtained from a male donor with ankylosing spondylitis or in good health (not recorded which).

The V call is TRBV7-9, the J call TRBJ2-1; perhaps TRBD1 as D (5 bases). Between the trimmed V and J ends, which lost 7 bases and 5 bases, there was a span of 18 bases. Germline CDR1 SEHNR, CDR2 FQNEAQ (reference sequence). CDR3 length: 15 residues. In DNA form, the CDR3 reads TGTGCCAGCACGAGAACGGCAGGGATCCACAATGAGCAGTTCTTC. It yields the protein CASTRTAGIHNEQFF.

At least ten counts were recorded for this clonotype. The chain links TRBV11-2 to TRBJ2-6; D unclear. Looked up from germline, CDR1 is SGHAT and CDR2 is FQNNGV. This CDR3 has 13 residues. Deletions cut 5 bases from V and 2 bases from J, with 4 bases between. The CDR3 nucleotides read TGTGCCAGCAGCCTAGCTGGGGCCAACGTCCTGACTTTC. It translates to CASSLAGANVLTF.

The chain is built from TRBV29-1 and TRBJ1-2; D is undetermined. Trimming removed 8 bases from V and 7 bases from J, with 11 bases in between. The CDR3 is made up of 10 amino acids. Germline lookup yields CDR1 SQVTM and CDR2 ANQGSEA. The CDR3 DNA follows: TGCAGCACCCGGGATCCTGGCTACACCTTC. It specifies CSTRDPGYTF.

The CDR3 DNA sequence: TGTGCCAGCAGGTGGGACACCGGTAGTGAGACCCAGTACTTC. Amino acids: CASRWDTGSETQYF. The chain employs TRBV6-5 and TRBJ2-5; possibly TRBD1 for D (6 bases). Per germline, CDR1 MNHEY and CDR2 SVGAGI. The V and J ends lost 6 bases and 5 bases respectively, with 16 bases between them. The length of the CDR3 is 14 residues.

The CDR3 coding sequence is TGTGCCTCAGGGACTAGCGTCACCGGGGAGCTGTTTTTT. It specifies CASGTSVTGELFF. The chain carries TRBV6-2 or TRBV6-3 and TRBJ2-2; the match to TRBD2 covers 10 bases. The junction had 4 bases not matched to a gene; V was cut back by 11 bases and J by 4 bases. The CDR3 totals 13 residues. The germline gives CDR1 MNHEY, CDR2 SVGEGT.

Only a few counts were recorded for this clonotype. The chain couples TRBV15 to TRBJ2-1; D is possibly TRBD1 (5 bases). Trimming left V 4 bases short and J 8 bases short, with 12 bases between. Germline values: CDR1 LNHNV, CDR2 YYDKDF (reference sequence). The CDR3 is 13 residues long. CDR3 residues: CATSIGPRDEQFF. The CDR3 nucleotides are TGTGCCACCAGCATCGGGCCCAGGGATGAGCAGTTCTTC.

This clonotype has only a few counts. The rearrangement joins TRBV7-9 to TRBJ2-5; 7 nucleotides agree with TRBD1. V gave up 5 bases and J gave up 10 bases; unmatched junction bases: 7. CDR3 length: 12 amino acids. Looked up from germline, CDR1 is SEHNR and CDR2 is FQNEAQ (reference sequence). The CDR3 region is CASSEGTVDQYF. The CDR3 bases are TGTGCCAGCAGCGAGGGGACAGTAGACCAGTACTTC.